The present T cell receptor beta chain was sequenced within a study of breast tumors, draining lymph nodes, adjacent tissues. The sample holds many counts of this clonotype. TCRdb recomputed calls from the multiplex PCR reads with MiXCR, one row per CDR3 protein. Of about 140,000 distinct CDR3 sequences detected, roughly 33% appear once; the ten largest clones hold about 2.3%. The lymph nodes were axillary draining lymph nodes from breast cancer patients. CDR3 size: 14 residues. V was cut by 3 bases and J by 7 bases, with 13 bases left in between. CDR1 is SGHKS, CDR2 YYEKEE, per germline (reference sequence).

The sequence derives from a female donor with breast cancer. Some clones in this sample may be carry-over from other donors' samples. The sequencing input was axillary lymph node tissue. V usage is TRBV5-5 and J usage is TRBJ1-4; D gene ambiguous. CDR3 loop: CASSYGSLVEKLFF. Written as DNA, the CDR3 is TGTGCCAGCAGCTACGGGTCCCTGGTTGAAAAACTGTTTTTT.